This T cell receptor (beta chain) was captured in a study of T cells in Graves' hyperthyroidism and ophthalmopathy. On the study more broadly: Once the initial diagnosis was made, peripheral blood was obtained before any treatment.

Germline loops: CDR1 MGHRA, CDR2 YSYEKL. This CDR3 contains 17 residues. V lost 0 bases to trimming and J lost 2 bases; unmatched junction nucleotides: 5. This clonotype was recorded a few times. Amplified regions were TCR beta CDR3 sequences from RNA transcripts. HTBI primers drove first-round RT-PCR of the TCR CDR3. Using its own MiXCR run on the multiplex PCR reads, TCRdb lists one record per CDR3 protein. The table records about 480,000 distinct CDR3 sequences, around an eighth of them present only once. Patients aged 18 to 65 had newly diagnosed hyperthyroidism of under 2 months' duration. Orbital computed tomography, thyroid ultrasound, serum thyroxine and TRAb, and clinical symptoms together informed the diagnoses.

The TCR originated in a woman under 30 with Graves' hyperthyroidism. Sequencing was carried out using blood. The chain carries TRBV4-1 and TRBJ1-3, with 9 bases identical to TRBD1. Here the CDR3 reads CASSQEHRGLAGNTIYF. In DNA, the CDR3 is TGCGCCAGCAGCCAAGAACACAGGGGGCTTGCTGGAAACACCATATATTTT.